This entry lists 29 T cell receptor beta chains sequenced from one sample in a study of blood T cell repertoires in COVID-19. Repertoires were generated with immunoSEQ multiplex PCR, while TCRdb's copy carries only in-frame clones and drops some. The profile covers 90,000 to 120,000 clones, with more than 70% appearing a single time and approximately 6.8% taken by the ten largest. Sequenced: peripheral blood. The receptors shown here come from a man between 50 and 59 years old with active or convalescent COVID-19.

V usage is TRBV18 and J usage is TRBJ1-4, with D perhaps matching TRBD1 (6 bases). Germline V gene data show CDR1 as KGHSH and CDR2 as LQKENI. The V end was cut by 3 bases, the J end by 0 bases, with 8 bases between. This CDR3 has 15 residues. The CDR3 protein is CASSPRQATNEKLFF. CDR3 nucleotides: TGTGCCAGCTCACCGCGACAGGCAACTAATGAAAAACTGTTTTTT.

V and J are TRBV29-1 and TRBJ1-2; 7 bases line up with TRBD1. J lost 3 bases, V lost 8 bases, and 15 bases had no gene match. This CDR3 contains 15 residues. Per germline, CDR1 SQVTM and CDR2 ANQGSEA. The CDR3 DNA sequence: TGCAGCATCCGAGAAACGGGACAGTTATACTATGGCTACACCTTC. Its protein is CSIRETGQLYYGYTF.

The chain carries TRBV7-8 and TRBJ2-1; 8 bases line up with TRBD1. The germline V gene encodes CDR1 SGHVS and CDR2 FQNEAQ. The CDR3 sequence is 17 residues long. Unmatched junction bases numbered 13, after V lost 0 bases and J lost 9 bases. CDR3 amino acids: CASSLALWTGLSGEQFF. The CDR3 DNA is TGTGCCAGCAGCTTAGCCCTGTGGACAGGGTTATCTGGTGAGCAGTTCTTC.

The V call is TRBV6-1, the J call TRBJ1-5, with D possibly being TRBD1 (5 bases). V dropped 3 bases and J dropped 4 bases, with 16 bases sitting between them. This CDR3 is 16 amino acids long. Germline-derived CDR1 and CDR2 are MNHNS and SASEGT. This chain's CDR3 is CASSERWGGGNQPQHF. CDR3 in DNA: TGTGCCAGCAGTGAGAGGTGGGGGGGAGGGAATCAGCCCCAGCATTTT.

This clone has ten or more counts. V usage is TRBV9 and J usage is TRBJ2-2, with D uncertain. The CDR3 is made up of 13 amino acids. Germline assignment: CDR1 SGDLS and CDR2 YYNGEE. Trimming pared 3 bases from V and 9 bases from J, leaving 12 bases between. The DNA for the CDR3 is TGTGCCAGCAGCGCCCGGGTCCACCGGGAGCTGTTTTTT. Residues: CASSARVHRELFF. Using reference TRBV9 and TRBJ2-2 for the parts outside the CDR3, the full variable domain is DSGVTQTPKHLITATGQRVTLRCSPRSGDLSVYWYQQSLDQGLQFLIQYYNGEERAKGNILERFSAQQFPDLHSELNLSSLELGDSALYFCASSARVHRELFFGEGSRLTVL.

The rearrangement joins TRBV5-4 to TRBJ2-7, with D perhaps matching TRBD2 (5 bases). CDR3 length: 12 amino acids. Germline CDR1 and CDR2: SGHNT and YYREEE (reference sequence). V was trimmed by 1 base and J by 4 bases, leaving 6 bases between them. CDR3 sequence: CASSLRDYEQYF. CDR3 DNA: TGTGCCAGCAGCTTGCGGGATTACGAGCAGTACTTC. Complete variable domain (other parts from reference TRBV5-4 and TRBJ2-7): ETGVTQSPTHLIKTRGQQVTLRCSSQSGHNTVSWYQQALGQGPQFIFQYYREEENGRGNFPPRFSGLQFPNYSSELNVNALELDDSALYLCASSLRDYEQYFGPGTRLTVT.

This clone was picked up one time. The chain joins TRBV6-5 to TRBJ1-2, with TRBD1 identical over 8 bases. J was trimmed by 8 bases and V by 6 bases; bases with no gene match: 5. CDR1 is MNHEY and CDR2 is SVGAGI in the germline V gene. This CDR3 region has 12 residues. The CDR3 region has the DNA TGTGCCAGCAGACCCGGGGACAGGGGCTACACCTTC. The encoded protein is CASRPGDRGYTF.

The V and J genes are TRBV23-1 and TRBJ2-5; D is unresolved. TRBV23-1 carries the ORF label, with uncertain function. The CDR3 runs to 17 residues. V shed 3 bases and J shed 0 bases, with 17 bases lying between them. The chain's CDR3 is CASSHSDTPVYQETQYF. CDR3 bases: TGCGCCAGCAGTCACAGTGACACTCCGGTGTACCAAGAGACCCAGTACTTC.

This rearrangement joins TRBV3-1 (or the pseudogene TRBV3-2) to TRBJ1-5; D remains unclear. Germline V CDR1 and CDR2: LGHDT, YNNKEL (reference sequence). This CDR3 contains 15 residues. Trimming took 0 bases from V and 6 from J, leaving 12 bases between them. The CDR3 DNA is TGTGCCAGCAGCCAAGATAGCAGAACGGGTCAGCCCCAGCATTTT. Translation gives CASSQDSRTGQPQHF.

V is TRBV7-6 and J is TRBJ1-2; no definite D call. Between the trimmed V and J ends, which lost 0 bases and 0 bases, there was a span of 8 bases. The CDR3 loop spans 15 amino acids. Germline lookup yields CDR1 SGHVS and CDR2 FNYEAQ. The CDR3 loop reads CASSLAAGSNYGYTF. CDR3 in DNA: TGTGCCAGCAGCTTAGCGGCGGGGTCTAACTATGGCTACACCTTC.

This chain links TRBV28 with TRBJ1-2; no clear D. The CDR3 contains 12 residues. Germline V lookup: CDR1 MDHEN, CDR2 SYDVKM. V lost 6 bases and J 3 bases, leaving 8 bases between the germline ends. DNA of the CDR3: TGTGCCAGCAGCGAAGCGGACTATGGCTACACCTTC. Amino acids: CASSEADYGYTF.

The chain carries TRBV3-1 (or the pseudogene TRBV3-2) and TRBJ2-1; D is possibly TRBD1 (6 bases). CDR1 and CDR2 (germline): LGHDT, YNNKEL (reference sequence). Trimming removed 0 bases at V and 0 bases at J, with 9 bases between. The CDR3 loop spans 16 amino acids. In DNA form, the CDR3 reads TGTGCCAGCAGCCAAGACCACAGGGTCTCCTACAATGAGCAGTTCTTC. It encodes CASSQDHRVSYNEQFF.

This chain uses TRBV5-4 with TRBJ1-2, with TRBD1 matching over 7 bases. Germline lookup yields CDR1 SGHNT and CDR2 YYREEE (reference sequence). Trimming took 4 bases from V and 7 from J; bases not matched to a gene: 10. The CDR3 runs 14 residues. The CDR3 region is CASSAGQRAIGYTF. DNA of the CDR3: TGTGCCAGCAGCGCGGGACAGCGGGCGATTGGCTACACCTTC. The full variable domain, rest sourced from reference TRBV5-4 and TRBJ1-2, is ETGVTQSPTHLIKTRGQQVTLRCSSQSGHNTVSWYQQALGQGPQFIFQYYREEENGRGNFPPRFSGLQFPNYSSELNVNALELDDSALYLCASSAGQRAIGYTFGSGTRLTVV.

This clone occurred once. The V gene is TRBV10-1, the J gene TRBJ2-7, with TRBD1 identical over 8 bases. J gave up 6 bases and V 3 bases, and 4 bases lay outside the gene matches. Germline CDR1 and CDR2: WNHNN and SYGVQD (reference sequence). The CDR3 is made up of 13 amino acids. CDR3 amino acids: CASSDSDRGEQYF. CDR3 DNA sequence: TGCGCCAGCAGTGATTCCGACAGGGGCGAGCAGTACTTC.

Here the CDR3 DNA reads TGTGCCAGCAGCTTAGGTTCGGCGGGCAATGAGCAGTTCTTC. Translation: CASSLGSAGNEQFF. V usage is TRBV7-2 and J usage is TRBJ2-1; D possibly corresponds to TRBD2 (5 bases). The germline gives CDR1 SGHTA, CDR2 FQGNSA. The CDR3 loop spans 14 amino acids. V was cut by 1 base and J by 6 bases, with 10 bases left in between.

The chain uses TRBV20-1 and TRBJ2-1; D perhaps matches TRBD1 (7 bases). Trimming removed 3 bases from V and 4 bases from J, with 22 bases in between. Germline values: CDR1 DFQATT, CDR2 SNEGSKA (reference sequence). The CDR3 runs to 17 residues. CDR3 sequence (DNA): TGCAGTGCTAGTGATGAGGGGGGACAGTACGTATACAATGAGCAGTTCTTC. It translates to CSASDEGGQYVYNEQFF.

The sample holds a few counts of this clone. The rearrangement uses TRBV7-8 and TRBJ2-7; a possible D gene is TRBD1 (6 bases). The CDR3 is made up of 16 amino acids. The V end was cut by 5 bases, the J end by 4 bases, with 21 bases between. Germline-derived CDR1 and CDR2 are SGHVS and FQNEAQ. The CDR3: CASSRFPTGFLYEQYF. CDR3 sequence (DNA): TGTGCCAGCAGCCGATTCCCTACAGGGTTTCTATACGAGCAGTACTTC.

This clone was observed once. V and J are TRBV7-2 and TRBJ2-1; TRBD2 agrees at 12 bases. The CDR3 is 15 residues long. The V and J ends lost 5 bases and 9 bases, in that order; junction bases with no gene match: 8. Germline V gene lookup returns CDR1 SGHTA and CDR2 FQGNSA. CDR3 bases: TGTGCCAGCAGCACCCCTAGCGGGAGGGCGGGTGAGCAGTTCTTC. Translating gives CASSTPSGRAGEQFF.

In this sample, this clone turned up a few times. V usage is TRBV6-5 and J usage is TRBJ1-1; a possible D gene is TRBD1 (5 bases). Per the germline V gene, CDR1 is MNHEY and CDR2 is SVGAGI. CDR3 length: 14 amino acids. The germline V and J ends were trimmed by 7 bases and 5 bases, with 17 bases remaining between them. CDR3 region: CASILSVGGTEAFF. The CDR3 DNA follows: TGTGCCAGCATCCTAAGCGTGGGGGGTACTGAAGCTTTCTTT.

The chain employs TRBV5-1 and TRBJ2-7; perhaps TRBD2 as D (6 bases). The CDR3 extends over 15 amino acids. Germline CDR1 reads SGHRS; CDR2 reads YFSETQ. V was shortened by 4 bases and J by 2 bases, with 16 bases between the two germline ends. The CDR3 coding sequence is TGCGCCAGCAGCCCGAGGGGACTTTCGACCTACGAGCAGTACTTC. Amino acid sequence: CASSPRGLSTYEQYF.

This clone was recorded a few times. The chain carries TRBV2 and TRBJ2-7; perhaps TRBD2 as D (5 bases). The CDR3 has 14 amino acids. Germline CDR1 and CDR2: SNHLY and FYNNEI. V dropped 4 bases and J dropped 3 bases, with 13 bases sitting between them. CDR3 sequence: CASSGFPRDYEQYF. The CDR3 nucleotides are TGTGCCAGCAGTGGATTCCCCCGGGACTACGAGCAGTACTTC.

The rearrangement joins TRBV6-5 to TRBJ2-5, with TRBD1 matching over 9 bases. V shed 6 bases and J 2 bases; nucleotides not matched to a gene: 7. Germline V lookup: CDR1 MNHEY, CDR2 SVGAGI. The CDR3 covers 15 residues. CDR3 residues: CASSLDRGAQETQYF. CDR3 in DNA: TGTGCCAGCAGCCTGGACAGGGGAGCTCAAGAGACCCAGTACTTC.

The V gene is TRBV5-4, the J gene TRBJ1-2; 8 positions match TRBD1. This CDR3 spans 14 amino acids. V dropped 2 bases and J dropped 1; count of bases not matched to a gene: 1. Per germline, CDR1 SGHNT and CDR2 YYREEE (reference sequence). The CDR3 protein is CASSLGQGNYGYTF. The DNA for the CDR3 is TGTGCCAGCAGCTTAGGACAGGGTAACTATGGCTACACCTTC.

The J gene is TRBJ1-2, the V gene TRBV29-1; D is ambiguous. Between the trimmed V and J ends, which lost 6 bases and 6 bases, there was a span of 14 bases. Germline CDR1 and CDR2: SQVTM and ANQGSEA. The CDR3 has 12 amino acids. The CDR3 protein is CSVDTGGNGYTF. In DNA form, the CDR3 reads TGCAGCGTAGATACGGGTGGTAATGGCTACACCTTC.

The chain couples TRBV28 to TRBJ2-1; D unresolved. V lost 3 bases and J 7 bases, leaving 10 bases between the germline ends. Germline V gives CDR1 MDHEN, CDR2 SYDVKM. The CDR3 is 13 residues long. The CDR3 nucleotides are TGTGCCAGCAGTTTGGTTAGAGCTAATGAGCAGTTCTTC. Its translation is CASSLVRANEQFF.

This sequence joins TRBV5-5 and TRBJ2-5; D remains ambiguous. Germline loops: CDR1 SGHKS, CDR2 YYEKEE (reference sequence). V lost 2 bases and J 5 bases, leaving 10 bases between the germline ends. The length of the CDR3 is 13 residues. CDR3 sequence: CASSFLASETQYF. In DNA, the CDR3 is TGTGCCAGCAGCTTTTTAGCCAGTGAGACCCAGTACTTC.

The V call is TRBV5-1, the J call TRBJ2-1, with TRBD2 matching 7 bases. The CDR3 has 14 amino acids. The trim removed 0 bases at V and 5 bases at J, leaving 2 bases unmatched. Per the germline V gene, CDR1 is SGHRS and CDR2 is YFSETQ. Written as DNA, the CDR3 is TGCGCCAGCAGCTTGGCCCTAGCGGACAATGAGCAGTTCTTC. This translates into CASSLALADNEQFF.

A few counts support this clone. The chain recombines TRBV7-2 with TRBJ2-7; D not resolved. V was clipped by 0 bases and J by 0 bases, with 9 bases between them. The CDR3 length is 15 residues. From germline, CDR1 is SGHTA and CDR2 FQGNSA. CDR3 loop: CASSLALSSSYEQYF. The CDR3 DNA reads TGTGCCAGCAGCTTAGCGCTCTCGAGCTCCTACGAGCAGTACTTC.

The DNA of the CDR3 is TGTGCCAGCAGCCAAGATACGCGGCTCCAAGAGACCCAGTACTTC. Amino acid sequence: CASSQDTRLQETQYF. The genes are TRBV3-1 (or the pseudogene TRBV3-2) and TRBJ2-5; D gene unclear. Germline V gene data show CDR1 as LGHDT and CDR2 as YNNKEL (reference sequence). The CDR3 is made up of 15 amino acids. Trimming stripped 0 bases from V and 1 base from J, with 9 bases between.